Below are 21 T cell receptor beta chains sequenced from a single sample in a study of T cell repertoires in aging, cancer and after chemotherapy. Peripheral blood genomic DNA, not sorted cells or RNA, was the template. A mixed TRB-A/B primer pool amplified rearranged TRB by multiplex touch-down PCR. MiXCR, applied by TCRdb to the multiplex PCR reads, yields one record per CDR3 protein. The sample yields roughly 1,900 distinct CDR3 sequences, approximately 16% seen once. Material: blood. The receptors originated from a human donor with a solid tumor.

This clonotype occurred a few times. The rearrangement joins TRBV7-3 to TRBJ2-3, with D perhaps TRBD1 (6 bases). V gave up 0 bases and J gave up 0 bases, with 16 bases separating them. The CDR3 sequence is 18 residues long. Germline V gene sequence: CDR1 SGHTA, CDR2 FQGTGA. The CDR3 region has the DNA TGTGCCAGCAGCTTAACGAGTTCTGGGACACCTAGCACAGATACGCAGTATTTT. It codes for CASSLTSSGTPSTDTQYF.

By proportion, this clonotype is large. V gene TRBV6-5 combines with J gene TRBJ1-2; perhaps TRBD1 as D (5 bases). This CDR3 is 16 amino acids long. Germline V CDR1 and CDR2: MNHEY, SVGAGI. V gave up 0 bases and J gave up 4 bases, with 15 bases separating them. CDR3 protein: CASSYSISTASYGYTF. In nucleotides, the CDR3 is TGTGCCAGCAGTTACTCGATTTCGACAGCGTCCTATGGCTACACCTTC.

The chain uses TRBV5-4 and TRBJ2-5, with 7 bases fitting TRBD1. The CDR3 has 12 residues. Trimming at V came to 0 bases and at J to 10 bases, leaving 3 bases not matched to a gene. Germline-derived CDR1 and CDR2 are SGHNT and YYREEE (reference sequence). CDR3 region: CASSLVTGDQYF. The CDR3, as DNA: TGTGCCAGCAGCTTGGTTACAGGGGACCAGTACTTC.

Judged by abundance, this clonotype is medium-sized. The V gene is TRBV5-4, the J gene TRBJ1-2, with D possibly being TRBD1 (5 bases). Germline CDR1 reads SGHNT; CDR2 reads YYREEE (reference sequence). This CDR3 has 14 amino acids. V lost 4 bases and J 4 bases, leaving 14 bases between the germline ends. The CDR3 protein is CASSPGRTLYGYTF. In nucleotides, the CDR3 is TGTGCCAGCAGCCCGGGACGGACTCTCTATGGCTACACCTTC.

This clonotype was detected a few times. V usage is TRBV7-9 and J usage is TRBJ1-1, with a possible D match to TRBD1 (5 bases). V was trimmed by 0 bases and J by 4 bases, leaving 9 bases between them. Germline CDR1 is SEHNR and CDR2 is FQNEAQ (reference sequence). The CDR3 is made up of 14 amino acids. CDR3 in amino acids: CASSLAGVSTEAFF. CDR3 bases: TGTGCCAGCAGCTTAGCAGGGGTCTCCACTGAAGCTTTCTTT.

Judged by abundance, this clonotype is medium-sized. The chain links TRBV6-6 to TRBJ1-4; D remains unclear. The CDR3 is made up of 16 amino acids. The V end was cut by 2 bases, the J end by 0 bases, with 10 bases between. Germline V gene sequence: CDR1 MNHNY, CDR2 SVGAGI (reference sequence). CDR3 DNA sequence: TGTGCCAGCAGTTACGGTCAGACCGCAACTAATGAAAAACTGTTTTTT. This sequence encodes CASSYGQTATNEKLFF.

This clonotype is medium-sized within its sample. This chain joins TRBV30 and TRBJ2-1; D gene ambiguous. There are 17 residues in the CDR3. Looked up from germline, CDR1 is GTSNPN and CDR2 is SVGIG (reference sequence). The DNA of the CDR3 is TGTGCTCACATTCCGTACCCGGGCCTCAGCTCCTACAATGAGCAGTTCTTC. Protein: CAHIPYPGLSSYNEQFF.

In this sample, this clonotype is medium-sized. This rearrangement joins TRBV5-4 to TRBJ2-2, with D unresolved. CDR3 length equals 13 residues. In germline, CDR1 is SGHNT, CDR2 YYREEE (reference sequence). Trimming removed 2 bases at V and 4 bases at J, with 6 bases between. The CDR3 reads CASSFPVTGELFF. CDR3 nucleotide sequence: TGTGCCAGCAGCTTCCCGGTCACCGGGGAGCTGTTTTTT.

This clonotype appeared a few times. The rearrangement uses TRBV5-4 and TRBJ2-1; tentative D call: TRBD1 (6 bases). Trimming stripped 7 bases from V and 7 bases from J, with 18 bases between. This CDR3 region has 14 residues. Germline V gives CDR1 SGHNT, CDR2 YYREEE (reference sequence). For the CDR3, the DNA is TGTGCCAGCGCATTAGGGGGTACGTGGAATGAGCAGTTCTTC. It translates to CASALGGTWNEQFF.

This clonotype was detected a few times. The V gene is TRBV7-3, the J gene TRBJ2-1, with a weak D call TRBD1 (5 bases). V lost 2 bases to trimming and J lost 6 bases, with 11 bases between them. Germline CDR1 reads SGHTA; CDR2 reads FQGTGA. The CDR3 sequence is 14 residues long. The CDR3 reads CASSLAGWGNEQFF. DNA of the CDR3: TGTGCCAGCAGCTTAGCAGGGTGGGGCAATGAGCAGTTCTTC.

The rearrangement joins TRBV11-2 to TRBJ2-3; D not resolved. V gave up 4 bases and J gave up 4 bases, with 9 bases separating them. The CDR3 totals 13 residues. Germline V gene sequence: CDR1 SGHAT, CDR2 FQNNGV. The CDR3 sequence is CASSSYGPDTQYF. CDR3 bases: TGTGCCAGCAGCTCCTATGGGCCAGATACGCAGTATTTT.

This clonotype is medium-sized within its sample. The V gene is TRBV12-3 or TRBV12-4, the J gene TRBJ2-1; 8 bases map to TRBD2. With 6 bases clipped from V and 7 bases from J, the junction kept 20 bases outside the gene matches. The CDR3 loop spans 18 amino acids. The CDR3 nucleotides read TGTGCCAGCAGCTATCCCCTCCGGAGCGGGAGCCTAAGGAATGAGCAGTTCTTC. As protein: CASSYPLRSGSLRNEQFF.

This clonotype is judged medium-sized (0.01 to 0.1%). V and J are TRBV28 and TRBJ2-1; 8 bases align to TRBD1. The CDR3 totals 15 residues. The junction had 4 bases not matched to a gene; V was cut back by 5 bases and J by 1 base. Germline-derived CDR1 and CDR2 are MDHEN and SYDVKM. CDR3 region: CASSQGATSYNEQFF. Written as DNA, the CDR3 is TGTGCCAGCAGTCAGGGGGCAACATCCTACAATGAGCAGTTCTTC.

V is TRBV25-1 and J is TRBJ2-1, with a tentative D call TRBD1 (6 bases). Trimming removed 4 bases from V and 5 bases from J, with 6 bases in between. This CDR3 has 12 residues. The germline gives CDR1 MGHDK, CDR2 SYGVNS. Written as DNA, the CDR3 is TGTGCCAGCAGTGGACAGGACAATGAGCAGTTCTTC. Amino acid sequence: CASSGQDNEQFF.

CDR3 residues: CASSQAGLAGVFSNEQFF. CDR3 bases: TGCGCCAGCAGCCAAGCCGGACTAGCGGGAGTTTTTTCCAATGAGCAGTTCTTC. The chain recombines TRBV4-3 with TRBJ2-1, with TRBD2 matching 13 bases. Germline V lookup: CDR1 LGHNA, CDR2 YSLEER. The CDR3 covers 18 residues. Germline trimming cut 1 base from V and 6 bases from J; bases unmatched to any gene: 9.

This clonotype was recorded a few times. This chain joins TRBV4-3 and TRBJ1-5; no clear D gene. The CDR3 consists of 15 residues. Germline V CDR1 and CDR2: LGHNA, YSLEER. V lost 4 bases and J lost 4, with 14 bases in between. CDR3 in amino acids: CASSRSRAPNQPQHF. Here the CDR3 DNA reads TGCGCCAGCAGCCGCTCCCGGGCGCCTAATCAGCCCCAGCATTTT.

The rearrangement links TRBV3-1 to TRBJ2-1; 8 bases fit TRBD1. Germline lookup yields CDR1 LGHDT and CDR2 YNNKEL (reference sequence). Germline trimming cut 2 bases from V and 8 bases from J; bases unmatched to any gene: 5. The CDR3 has 14 amino acids. This CDR3 reads CASSQRQGLHEQFF. The CDR3 DNA is TGTGCCAGCAGCCAAAGACAGGGGTTGCATGAGCAGTTCTTC.

Relative to its sample, this clonotype is medium-sized. This chain uses TRBV20-1 with TRBJ2-7; 10 bases align to TRBD2. J lost 1 base, V lost 6 bases, and 6 bases had no gene match. This CDR3 region has 14 residues. Germline CDR1 is DFQATT and CDR2 is SNEGSKA (reference sequence). In nucleotides, the CDR3 is TGCAGTGCAGTGCCTAGCGGGAGTTCCTACGAGCAGTACTTC. Its translation is CSAVPSGSSYEQYF.

This clonotype was counted only a few times. The chain links TRBV5-1 to TRBJ1-3; D might be TRBD1 (5 bases). Trimming shortened V by 2 bases and J by 0 bases, and 24 bases separated the two germline ends. CDR1 is SGHRS and CDR2 is YFSETQ in the germline V gene. This CDR3 spans 20 amino acids. The CDR3 loop is CASSFHPTVYSESSGNTIYF. CDR3 nucleotide sequence: TGCGCCAGCAGCTTCCACCCGACAGTTTACTCGGAGAGCTCTGGAAACACCATATATTTT.

The V and J genes are TRBV11-2 and TRBJ2-3, with D tentatively TRBD1 or TRBD2 (6 bases each). Germline V CDR1 and CDR2: SGHAT, FQNNGV. The CDR3 is 15 amino acids. V was cut by 4 bases and J by 4 bases, with 15 bases left in between. The CDR3 sequence is CASSYWGAVPDTQYF. CDR3 sequence (DNA): TGTGCCAGCAGCTACTGGGGGGCCGTCCCAGATACGCAGTATTTT.

In its sample, this clonotype is medium-sized. The genes are TRBV7-3 and TRBJ1-1, with D possibly matching TRBD1 (5 bases). The V gene's germline CDR1 is SGHTA and CDR2 FQGTGA. The V end lost 5 bases, the J end lost 3 bases, and 13 bases lay between the germline ends. CDR3 length equals 14 residues. The CDR3 loop is CASSPTGADTEAFF. In DNA form, the CDR3 reads TGTGCCAGCAGCCCGACCGGGGCTGACACTGAAGCTTTCTTT.